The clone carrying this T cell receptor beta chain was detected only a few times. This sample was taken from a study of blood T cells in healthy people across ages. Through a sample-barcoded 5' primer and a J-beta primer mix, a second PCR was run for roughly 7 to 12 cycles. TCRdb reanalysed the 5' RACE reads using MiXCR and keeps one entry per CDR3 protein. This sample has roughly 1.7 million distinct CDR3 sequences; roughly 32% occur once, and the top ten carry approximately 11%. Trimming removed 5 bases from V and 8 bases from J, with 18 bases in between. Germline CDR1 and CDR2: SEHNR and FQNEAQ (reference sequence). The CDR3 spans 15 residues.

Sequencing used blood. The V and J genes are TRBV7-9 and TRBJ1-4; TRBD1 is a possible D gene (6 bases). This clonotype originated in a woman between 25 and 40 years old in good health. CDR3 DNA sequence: TGTGCCAGCAGCCCCAGCGCGGGGGCGCGGGAAAAACTGTTTTTT. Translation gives CASSPSAGAREKLFF.